A selection of T cell receptor beta chains follows, all from one sample in a study of early T cells in non-severe SARS-CoV-2 infection. TCRdb itself ran the 5' RACE reads through MiXCR, one entry per CDR3 protein. The profile shows 30,000 to 40,000 distinct CDR3 sequences, 3.5% to 5% of them singletons. The specimen was whole blood. These receptors all come from an adult who was a healthcare worker with PCR-confirmed SARS-CoV-2 infection or an uninfected control (not recorded which). The CDR3 runs from the conserved cysteine through the conserved F or W. Each record gives: V gene, D gene, J gene, clone size, CDR3 protein, CDR3 DNA. D genes are given only for firm matches. Expanded clones are given a class, and other clones once, few, many or no size at all.

TRBV5-4	TRBD1	TRBJ1-4	few	CASSPQGVGNEKLFF	TGTGCCAGCAGCCCGCAGGGGGTTGGTAATGAAAAACTGTTTTTT
TRBV15	TRBD2	TRBJ2-1	many	CATSKTVTSGGANEQFF	TGTGCCACCAGCAAGACGGTGACTAGCGGGGGGGCAAATGAGCAGTTCTTC
TRBV29-1	-	TRBJ2-1	many	CSVGVGAVNNEQFF	TGCAGCGTTGGTGTCGGCGCTGTGAACAATGAGCAGTTCTTC
TRBV27	TRBD2	TRBJ2-3	many	CASSFLAGGRTSTDTQYF	TGTGCCAGCAGTTTTCTAGCGGGGGGTCGAACTAGCACAGATACGCAGTATTTT
TRBV6-5	-	TRBJ1-2	many	CARRTPGHARYGYTF	TGTGCCAGGAGAACCCCGGGACACGCTCGCTATGGCTACACCTTC
TRBV10-2	TRBD1	TRBJ1-4	many	CASSQIQGVNEKLFF	TGCGCCAGCAGCCAAATTCAGGGGGTTAATGAAAAACTGTTTTTT
TRBV12-3/TRBV12-4	-	TRBJ1-1	few	CASSSDAYTEAFF	TGTGCCAGCAGTTCCGACGCTTACACTGAAGCTTTCTTT
TRBV5-1	-	TRBJ2-5	many	CASSLAPLDRRGQETQYF	TGCGCCAGCTCTCTAGCCCCTTTGGACAGGAGGGGACAAGAGACCCAGTACTTC
TRBV20-1	TRBD2	TRBJ2-1	-	CSATTSGGAWRSYNEQFF	TGCAGTGCGACCACTAGCGGGGGGGCCTGGCGCTCCTACAATGAGCAGTTCTTC
TRBV5-6	-	TRBJ2-7	many	CASSHRWRSSYEQYF	TGTGCCAGCAGCCACCGGTGGAGGAGCTCCTACGAGCAGTACTTC
TRBV28	TRBD1	TRBJ2-7	many	CASYGAGTGSYEQYF	TGTGCCAGTTACGGGGCCGGGACAGGGTCCTACGAGCAGTACTTC
TRBV4-2	TRBD2	TRBJ2-7	many	CASSPPGGYEQYF	TGTGCCAGCAGCCCCCCGGGGGGCTACGAGCAGTACTTC
TRBV9	-	TRBJ2-3	many	CASSVGEGRTDTQYF	TGTGCCAGCAGCGTAGGCGAAGGACGCACAGATACGCAGTATTTT
TRBV5-1	-	TRBJ2-3	many	CASSLGDFDTDTQYF	TGCGCCAGCAGCTTGGGTGACTTTGACACAGATACGCAGTATTTT
TRBV28	-	TRBJ2-7	many	CASSLEAGVLGYEQYF	TGTGCCAGCAGTTTAGAGGCAGGGGTCCTAGGGTACGAGCAGTACTTC
TRBV7-3	-	TRBJ2-2	many	CASSLPAPFTTGELFF	TGTGCCAGCAGCTTACCAGCTCCCTTTACCACCGGGGAGCTGTTTTTT
TRBV20-1	TRBD2	TRBJ2-1	many	CSALTGLAEQFF	TGCAGTGCATTAACGGGACTAGCGGAGCAGTTCTTC
TRBV20-1	TRBD1	TRBJ2-1	many	CSGGGTGGNEQFF	TGCAGTGGCGGGGGGACAGGGGGCAATGAGCAGTTCTTC
TRBV20-1	-	TRBJ2-7	many	CSARDSQVFVYYEQYF	TGCAGTGCTAGAGATAGCCAGGTGTTTGTTTACTACGAGCAGTACTTC
TRBV10-1	TRBD2	TRBJ2-1	many	CASSVGGGPHNEQFF	TGCGCCAGCAGTGTTGGCGGGGGGCCCCACAATGAGCAGTTCTTC
TRBV5-1	-	TRBJ2-7	many	CASSRRGESSSYEQYF	TGCGCCAGCAGCCGGAGGGGGGAATCAAGCTCCTACGAGCAGTACTTC
TRBV19	-	TRBJ2-1	few	CASTARDSRYNEQFF	TGTGCCAGTACCGCTAGGGACTCCCGGTACAATGAGCAGTTCTTC
TRBV10-3	-	TRBJ2-7	many	CAISESITRKYEQYF	TGTGCCATCAGTGAGTCGATTACTCGAAAATACGAGCAGTACTTC
TRBV7-9	TRBD2	TRBJ2-7	few	CASSLVLADPYEQYF	TGTGCCAGCAGCTTAGTTCTAGCGGACCCCTACGAGCAGTACTTC
TRBV7-3	TRBD2	TRBJ2-1	-	CASSVSGTSGYNEQFF	TGTGCCAGCAGCGTATCCGGGACTAGCGGCTACAATGAGCAGTTCTTC
TRBV19	-	TRBJ2-3	-	CASSSIFGVSDTQYF	TGTGCCAGTAGTAGCATCTTTGGGGTTTCAGATACGCAGTATTTT
TRBV7-3	-	TRBJ1-4	few	CASSLSVNEKLFF	TGTGCCAGCAGCCTAAGCGTTAATGAAAAACTGTTTTTT
TRBV5-1	-	TRBJ2-7	-	CASSFDRAYEQYF	TGCGCCAGCAGTTTTGACAGAGCCTACGAGCAGTACTTC
TRBV25-1	-	TRBJ2-7	-	CASTGTSYEQYF	TGTGCCAGCACAGGGACGTCCTACGAGCAGTACTTC
TRBV7-9	-	TRBJ1-4	many	CASSPGLTNEKLFF	TGTGCCAGCAGCCCAGGGTTGACTAATGAAAAACTGTTTTTT
TRBV30	-	TRBJ2-1	many	CAWSVTDNEQFF	TGTGCCTGGAGTGTAACCGACAATGAGCAGTTCTTC
TRBV7-2	-	TRBJ1-4	many	CASSLVAGNSNEKLFF	TGTGCCAGCAGCTTAGTTGCAGGGAACTCTAATGAAAAACTGTTTTTT
TRBV6-5	-	TRBJ2-5	many	CASSYVVAETQYF	TGTGCCAGCAGTTACGTGGTCGCGGAGACCCAGTACTTC
TRBV7-9	TRBD1	TRBJ1-1	many	CASSLQGANTEAFF	TGTGCCAGCAGCTTACAGGGGGCGAACACTGAAGCTTTCTTT
TRBV12-3/TRBV12-4	TRBD2	TRBJ2-2	-	CASSLGLAGLGELFF	TGTGCCAGCAGTTTAGGGCTAGCGGGATTAGGGGAGCTGTTTTTT
TRBV7-9	-	TRBJ2-6	many	CASSFEGALTSGANVLTF	TGTGCCAGCAGCTTTGAGGGTGCCCTAACCTCTGGGGCCAACGTCCTGACTTTC
TRBV6-2/TRBV6-3	-	TRBJ2-5	many	CASSYPEETQYF	TGTGCCAGCAGTTACCCGGAAGAGACCCAGTACTTC
TRBV7-8	TRBD1	TRBJ2-7	many	CASSLVGTGSYEQYF	TGTGCCAGCAGCTTAGTAGGGACAGGCTCCTACGAGCAGTACTTC
TRBV2	-	TRBJ2-3	many	CASGIQGVTDTQYF	TGTGCCAGCGGTATCCAAGGGGTAACAGATACGCAGTATTTT
TRBV5-5	-	TRBJ2-7	few	CASSLGGLPYEQYF	TGTGCCAGCAGCTTGGGGGGGCTTCCCTACGAGCAGTACTTC
TRBV20-1	-	TRBJ2-3	many	CSARVPGASTDTQYF	TGCAGTGCTAGAGTTCCAGGGGCTAGCACAGATACGCAGTATTTT
TRBV12-3/TRBV12-4	TRBD2	TRBJ2-1	many	CASSLRGAYNEQFF	TGTGCCAGCAGTTTACGGGGGGCCTACAATGAGCAGTTCTTC
TRBV11-3	TRBD2	TRBJ2-3	many	CASSSGERGVDTQYF	TGTGCCAGCAGCTCAGGGGAGCGGGGGGTAGATACGCAGTATTTT
TRBV20-1	-	TRBJ2-2	few	CSAPLPGGTSAGELFF	TGCAGTGCCCCACTTCCCGGCGGGACTTCGGCCGGGGAGCTGTTTTTT
TRBV7-2	-	TRBJ2-7	few	CASSLRDTYEQYF	TGTGCCAGCAGCCTGCGGGACACCTACGAGCAGTACTTC
TRBV6-2/TRBV6-3	-	TRBJ2-3	-	CASRGGETDTQYF	TGTGCCAGCAGGGGGGGCGAGACAGATACGCAGTATTTT
TRBV12-5	TRBD1	TRBJ2-2	many	CASGTRTGPTGELFF	TGTGCTAGTGGTACCCGGACAGGGCCTACCGGGGAGCTGTTTTTT
TRBV5-1	-	TRBJ2-3	many	CASSSIAGTDTQYF	TGCGCCAGCAGCTCAATAGCGGGCACAGATACGCAGTATTTT
TRBV6-1	TRBD2	TRBJ2-3	many	CASTFRTAQSGTSGRYTQYF	TGTGCCAGCACTTTCAGGACAGCTCAGTCCGGGACTAGCGGGAGATATACGCAGTATTTT
TRBV27	-	TRBJ1-5	many	CASSRTVWGNQPQHF	TGTGCCAGCAGTAGGACAGTTTGGGGCAATCAGCCCCAGCATTTT
TRBV5-1	-	TRBJ1-1	-	CASSLSPQGGNTEVFF	TGCGCCAGCAGCCTCAGCCCACAGGGAGGGAACACTGAAGTTTTCTTT
TRBV18	-	TRBJ1-1	-	CASSPIQGRSTEAFF	TGTGCCAGCTCACCAATACAGGGACGGAGCACTGAAGCTTTCTTT
TRBV18	TRBD2	TRBJ2-1	many	CASSPTSGRNSYNEQFF	TGTGCCAGCTCACCGACTAGCGGGAGGAACTCCTACAATGAGCAGTTCTTC
TRBV18	-	TRBJ2-3	-	CASEGEQATDTQYF	TGTGCCAGCGAGGGGGAACAGGCAACAGATACGCAGTATTTT
TRBV6-5	-	TRBJ2-3	few	CASRTPGSTDTQYF	TGTGCCAGCAGAACCCCGGGGTCTACAGATACGCAGTATTTT
TRBV4-1	-	TRBJ2-7	-	CASSQLYEAPYEQYF	TGCGCCAGCAGCCAACTTTATGAGGCCCCCTACGAGCAGTACTTC
TRBV7-3	-	TRBJ1-2	medium-sized	CAWLGVCGYTF	TGTGCCTGGCTCGGGGTTTGCGGCTACACCTTC
TRBV20-1	-	TRBJ2-1	many	CSVTPQDGGNEQFF	TGCAGTGTAACCCCTCAGGATGGGGGCAATGAGCAGTTCTTC
TRBV14	-	TRBJ2-1	few	CASSRGTIIQFF	TGTGCCAGCAGCCGTGGGACAATAATCCAGTTCTTC
TRBV2	-	TRBJ2-1	many	CASSGSSSMGNEQFF	TGTGCCAGCAGTGGGAGTAGCTCTATGGGGAATGAGCAGTTCTTC